Reported below is one TCR beta chain. Its target is unknown. Together with a sample-barcoded 5' primer, a J-beta primer mix was included in a second PCR lasting about 7 to 12 cycles. MiXCR was run by TCRdb on the 5' RACE reads, yielding one entry per CDR3 protein. The repertoire holds 550,000 to 700,000 distinct CDR3 sequences, with 25% to 30% as singletons. The data were taken from a study of blood T cells in healthy people across ages. General study results and limits: The recorded TCR beta diversity per million T cells decreased in a roughly linear manner with age. The study lacked donor CMV status, which possibly confounded expanded clonotype changes. Those diversity estimates obtained from one million T cells were thought to be underestimates.

This CDR3 has 17 amino acids. Germline V gene data show CDR1 as LGHNA and CDR2 as YNFKEQ. The ends lost 0 bases at V and 0 bases at J; junction bases unmatched: 8. Isolation recovered at least 6.5 million PBMCs from every sample. The sequence was collected from a woman in her 70s in good health. This chain joins TRBV4-2 and TRBJ2-7; 7 bases are shared with TRBD2. Sequences were obtained from blood. CDR3 in amino acids: CASSQDQRGGFSYEQYF. CDR3 nucleotides: TGTGCCAGCAGCCAAGATCAACGCGGGGGTTTCTCCTACGAGCAGTACTTC.